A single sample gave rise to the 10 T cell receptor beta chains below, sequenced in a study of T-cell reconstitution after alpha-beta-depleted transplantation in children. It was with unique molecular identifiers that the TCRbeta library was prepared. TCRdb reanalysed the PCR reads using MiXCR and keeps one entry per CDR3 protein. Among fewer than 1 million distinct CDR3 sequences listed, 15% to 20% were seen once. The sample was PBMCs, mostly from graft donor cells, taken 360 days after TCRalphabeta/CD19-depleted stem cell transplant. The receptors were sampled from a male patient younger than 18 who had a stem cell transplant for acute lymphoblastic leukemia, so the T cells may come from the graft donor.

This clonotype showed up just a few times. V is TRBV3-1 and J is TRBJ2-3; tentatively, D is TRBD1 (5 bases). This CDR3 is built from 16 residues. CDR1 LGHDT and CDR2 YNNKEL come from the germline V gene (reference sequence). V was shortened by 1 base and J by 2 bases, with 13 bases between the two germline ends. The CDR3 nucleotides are TGTGCCAGCAGCCAAGCAGGGTTTGGAAACACAGATACGCAGTATTTT. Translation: CASSQAGFGNTDTQYF.

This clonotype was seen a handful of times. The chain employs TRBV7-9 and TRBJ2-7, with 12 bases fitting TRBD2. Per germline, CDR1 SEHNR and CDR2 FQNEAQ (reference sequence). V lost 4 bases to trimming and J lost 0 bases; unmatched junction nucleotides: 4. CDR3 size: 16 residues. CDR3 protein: CASSWASGRASYEQYF. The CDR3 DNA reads TGTGCCAGCAGCTGGGCTAGCGGGAGGGCCTCCTACGAGCAGTACTTC.

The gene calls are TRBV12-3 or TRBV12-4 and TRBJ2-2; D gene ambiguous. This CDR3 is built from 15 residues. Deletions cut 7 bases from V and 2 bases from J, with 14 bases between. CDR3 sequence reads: CASTDFQPNTGELFF. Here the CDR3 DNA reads TGTGCCAGCACTGACTTCCAACCCAACACCGGGGAGCTGTTTTTT.

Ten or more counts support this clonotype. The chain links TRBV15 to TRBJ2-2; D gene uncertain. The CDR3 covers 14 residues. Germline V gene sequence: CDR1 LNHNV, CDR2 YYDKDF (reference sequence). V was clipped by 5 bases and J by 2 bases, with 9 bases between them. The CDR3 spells CATSRAPNTGELFF. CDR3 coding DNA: TGTGCCACCAGCCGGGCCCCTAACACCGGGGAGCTGTTTTTT.

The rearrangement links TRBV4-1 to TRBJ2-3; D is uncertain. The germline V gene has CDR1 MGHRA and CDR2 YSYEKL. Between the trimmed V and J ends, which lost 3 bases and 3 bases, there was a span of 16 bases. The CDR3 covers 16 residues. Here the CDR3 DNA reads TGCGCCAGCAGCCATAGCCTTCAGCGTCTGACAGATACGCAGTATTTT. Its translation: CASSHSLQRLTDTQYF.

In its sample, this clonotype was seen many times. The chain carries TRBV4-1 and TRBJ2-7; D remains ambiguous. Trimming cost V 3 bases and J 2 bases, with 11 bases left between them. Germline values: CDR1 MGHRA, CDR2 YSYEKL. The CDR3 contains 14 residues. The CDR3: CASSQWTETYEQYF. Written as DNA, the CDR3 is TGCGCCAGCAGCCAGTGGACGGAAACCTACGAGCAGTACTTC.

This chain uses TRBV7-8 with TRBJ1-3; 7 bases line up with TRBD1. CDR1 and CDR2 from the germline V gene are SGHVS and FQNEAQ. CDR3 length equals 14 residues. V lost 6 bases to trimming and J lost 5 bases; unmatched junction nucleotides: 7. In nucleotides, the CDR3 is TGTGCCAGCAGATTGCCGGGACAGAGAAACACCATATATTTT. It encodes CASRLPGQRNTIYF.

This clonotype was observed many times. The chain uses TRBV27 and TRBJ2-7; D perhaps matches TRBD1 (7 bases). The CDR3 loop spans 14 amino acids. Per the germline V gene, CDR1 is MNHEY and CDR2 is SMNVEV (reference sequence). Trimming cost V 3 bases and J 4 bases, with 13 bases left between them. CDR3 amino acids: CASSFTGAGYEQYF. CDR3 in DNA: TGTGCCAGCAGTTTCACAGGGGCGGGATACGAGCAGTACTTC.

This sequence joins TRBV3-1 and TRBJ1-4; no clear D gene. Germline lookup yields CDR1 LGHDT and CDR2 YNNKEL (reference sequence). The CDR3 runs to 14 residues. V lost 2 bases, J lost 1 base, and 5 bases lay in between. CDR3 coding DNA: TGTGCCAGCAGCCAACCCATAACTAATGAAAAACTGTTTTTT. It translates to CASSQPITNEKLFF. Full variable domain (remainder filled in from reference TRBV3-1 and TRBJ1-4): DTAVSQTPKYLVTQMGNDKSIKCEQNLGHDTMYWYKQDSKKFLKIMFSYNNKELIINETVPNRFSPKSPDKAHLNLHINSLELGDSAVYFCASSQPITNEKLFFGSGTQLSVL.

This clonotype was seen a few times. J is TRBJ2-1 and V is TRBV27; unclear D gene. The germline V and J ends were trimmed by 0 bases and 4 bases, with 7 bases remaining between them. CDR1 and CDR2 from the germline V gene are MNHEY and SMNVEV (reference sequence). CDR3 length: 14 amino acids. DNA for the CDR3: TGTGCCAGCAGTTTATCTCGGTCTTACAATGAGCAGTTCTTC. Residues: CASSLSRSYNEQFF.